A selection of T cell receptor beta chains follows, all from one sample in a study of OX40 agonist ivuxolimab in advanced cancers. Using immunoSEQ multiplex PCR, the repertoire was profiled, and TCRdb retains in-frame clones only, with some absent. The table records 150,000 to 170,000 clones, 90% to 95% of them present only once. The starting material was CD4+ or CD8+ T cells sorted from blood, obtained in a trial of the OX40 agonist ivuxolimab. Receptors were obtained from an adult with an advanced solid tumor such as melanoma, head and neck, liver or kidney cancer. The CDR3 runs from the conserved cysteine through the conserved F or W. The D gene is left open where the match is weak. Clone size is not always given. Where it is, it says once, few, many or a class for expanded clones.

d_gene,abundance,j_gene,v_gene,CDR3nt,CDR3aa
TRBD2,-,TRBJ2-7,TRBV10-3,TGTGCCATCAGACCGACTAGCGGGAGCTCCTACGAGCAGTACTTC,CAIRPTSGSSYEQYF
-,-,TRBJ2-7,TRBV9,TGTGCCAGCAGCGTTACCGGGACCCAAAACCTTTACGAGCAGTACTTC,CASSVTGTQNLYEQYF
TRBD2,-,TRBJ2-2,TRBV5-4,TGTGCCAGCAGCTTGGTTGCCTTCGGGAGGGCTGACGGGGAGCTGTTTTTT,CASSLVAFGRADGELFF
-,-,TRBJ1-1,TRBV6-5,TGTGCCAGCAGTTACTCCCCCCTGAACACTGAAGCTTTCTTT,CASSYSPLNTEAFF
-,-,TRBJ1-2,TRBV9,TGTGCCAGCAGCGTAGGTGAGCAACCAGCCAACTATGGCTACACCTTC,CASSVGEQPANYGYTF
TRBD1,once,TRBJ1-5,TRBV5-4,TGTGCCAGCAGCTTTTCGGACAGGGTTGCCAATCAGCCCCAGCATTTT,CASSFSDRVANQPQHF
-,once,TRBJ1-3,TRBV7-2,TGTGCCAGCACCTCACCTCGACAGGCTGGAAACACCATATATTTT,CASTSPRQAGNTIYF
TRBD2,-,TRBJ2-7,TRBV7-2,TGTGCCAGCAGCTCAAGCGGGACTCCACCCTACGAGCAGTACTTC,CASSSSGTPPYEQYF
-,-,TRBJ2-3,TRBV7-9,TGTGCCAGCAGCTTAGCGGATAGCACAGATACGCAGTATTTT,CASSLADSTDTQYF
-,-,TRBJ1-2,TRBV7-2,TGTGCCAGCAGCTTAGAATCAGGCAGGGACGTCTATGGCTACACCTTC,CASSLESGRDVYGYTF
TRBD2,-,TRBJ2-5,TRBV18,TGTGCCAGCTCACCGGGACTAGCGGTAGAGACCCAGTACTTC,CASSPGLAVETQYF
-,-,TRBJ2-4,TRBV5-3,TGTGCCAGAAGCTTGCCGGCCCGGGGGCCAGCCAAAAACATTCAGTACTTC,CARSLPARGPAKNIQYF
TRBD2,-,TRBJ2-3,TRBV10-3,TGTGCCATCAGTGTCAGCGGGGACGCAGATACGCAGTATTTT,CAISVSGDADTQYF
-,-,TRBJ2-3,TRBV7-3,TGTGCCAGCAGCTTAGGCCCCGATACGCAGTATTTT,CASSLGPDTQYF
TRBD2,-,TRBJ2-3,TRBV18,TGTGCCAGCTCACCGCCGGGACTAGCACCAAGGGGGGCAGATACGCAGTATTTT,CASSPPGLAPRGADTQYF
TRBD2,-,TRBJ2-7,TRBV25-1,TGTGCCAGCAGCCCTGGCGGGAGGGTTTTCCCCTACGAGCAGTACTTC,CASSPGGRVFPYEQYF
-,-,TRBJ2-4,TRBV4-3,TGCGCCAGCAGCCAAGGGTTACAGGAGAAAAACATTCAGTACTTC,CASSQGLQEKNIQYF
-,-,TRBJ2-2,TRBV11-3,TGTGCCAGCAGCTTAGTTGCCTACACCGGGGAGCTGTTTTTT,CASSLVAYTGELFF
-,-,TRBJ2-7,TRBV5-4,TGTGCCAGCAGCCCCCAGCCGATCGGATCCTACGAGCAGTACTTC,CASSPQPIGSYEQYF
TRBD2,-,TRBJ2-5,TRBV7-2,TGTGCCAGCAGCTTAGAAGGTGCTAGCGGGGGGTACGGAGAGACCCAGTACTTC,CASSLEGASGGYGETQYF
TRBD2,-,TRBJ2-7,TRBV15,TGTGCCACCAGCAGATACCCTAGCGGGGGAACCTACGAGCAGTACTTC,CATSRYPSGGTYEQYF
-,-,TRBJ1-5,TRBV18,TGTGCCAGCTCACCGGGCGGCAATCAGCCCCAGCATTTT,CASSPGGNQPQHF
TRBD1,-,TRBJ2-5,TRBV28,TGTGCCAGCAGGCCGACAGGGAGAGAGACCCAGTACTTC,CASRPTGRETQYF
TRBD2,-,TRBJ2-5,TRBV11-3,TGTGCCAGCAGCCCTCGGGCGGGCGGGGGAGAGACCCAGTACTTC,CASSPRAGGGETQYF
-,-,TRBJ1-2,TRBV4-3,TGCGCCAGCAGCCAAGATCATCCTGGCGTTTGGGGGCCCTATGGCTACACCTTC,CASSQDHPGVWGPYGYTF
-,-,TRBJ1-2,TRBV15,TGTGCCACCAGCAGAGAATATGAAGGGTCCGGCTACACCTTC,CATSREYEGSGYTF
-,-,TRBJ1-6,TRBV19,TGTGCCAGTAGTATAGTGGGGAATAATTCACCCCTCCACTTT,CASSIVGNNSPLHF
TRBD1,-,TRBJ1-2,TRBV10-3,TGTGCCATCAGTGCGACAGGGGTAAACTATGGCTACACCTTC,CAISATGVNYGYTF
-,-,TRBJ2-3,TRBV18,TGTGCCAGCTCACATGGGGACACCACAGCGCATACGCAGTATTTT,CASSHGDTTAHTQYF